The following is a TCR beta chain sequence with its context. Its antigen is still unknown. TCRdb ran MiXCR on the reads and lists one entry per CDR3 protein. The table records some 300,000 distinct CDR3 sequences, about 8.8% of them present only once. The source of the sample is a study of T cell repertoires in cytomegalovirus infection. Study at large: CMV infection plus the matching HLA type was flagged by public TCR beta signatures.

General study findings and limits: HLA-C-restricted CMV-specific TCR beta clonotypes were dominant in the ex vivo response. Summed public TCR beta family frequency identified CMV carriers bearing the relevant HLA.

This CDR3 comprises 14 residues. Trimming removed 6 bases from V and 4 bases from J, with 16 bases in between. Looked up from germline, CDR1 is DFQATT and CDR2 is SNEGSKA (reference sequence). The V gene is TRBV20-1, the J gene TRBJ1-5, with a possible D match to TRBD1 (5 bases). The sequenced sample consisted of PBMCs. This clonotype originated in a human donor in good health (CMV status not recorded). Some clones in this sample may be carry-over from other donors' samples. The DNA of the CDR3 is TGCAGTGCCTGGGGGGGAATTCGGAATCAGCCCCAGCATTTT. It codes for CSAWGGIRNQPQHF.